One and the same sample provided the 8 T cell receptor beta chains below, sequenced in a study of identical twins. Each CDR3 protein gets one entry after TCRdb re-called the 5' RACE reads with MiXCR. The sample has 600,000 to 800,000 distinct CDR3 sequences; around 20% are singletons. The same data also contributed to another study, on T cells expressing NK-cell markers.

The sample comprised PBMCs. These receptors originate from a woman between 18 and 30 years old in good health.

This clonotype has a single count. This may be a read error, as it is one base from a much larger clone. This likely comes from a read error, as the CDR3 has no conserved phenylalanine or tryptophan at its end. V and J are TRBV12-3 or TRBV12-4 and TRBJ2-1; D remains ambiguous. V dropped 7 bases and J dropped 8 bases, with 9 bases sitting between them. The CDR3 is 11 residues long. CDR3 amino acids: CASTSGYEQFY. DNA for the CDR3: TGTGCCAGCACCTCCGGCTATGAGCAGTTCTAC.

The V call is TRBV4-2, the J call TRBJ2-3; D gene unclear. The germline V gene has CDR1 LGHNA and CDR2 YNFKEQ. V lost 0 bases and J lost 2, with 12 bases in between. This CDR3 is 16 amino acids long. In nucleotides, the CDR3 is TGTGCCAGCAGCCAAGATTTCGCGCGTTTCACAGATACGCAGTATTTT. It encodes CASSQDFARFTDTQYF.

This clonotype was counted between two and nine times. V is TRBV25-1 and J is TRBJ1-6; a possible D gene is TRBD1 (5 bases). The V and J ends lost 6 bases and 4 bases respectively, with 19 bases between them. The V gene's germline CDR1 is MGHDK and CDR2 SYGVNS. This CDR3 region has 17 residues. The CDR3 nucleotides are TGTGCCAGCAGCGCGTCCAGGGCTACGGGTTATAATTCACCCCTCCACTTT. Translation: CASSASRATGYNSPLHF.

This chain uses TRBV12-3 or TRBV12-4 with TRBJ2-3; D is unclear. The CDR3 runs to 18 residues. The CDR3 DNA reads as TGTACCATCAGTTTAGAGAGAAGGGCTTTGGTTGGCACAGATACGCAGTATTTT. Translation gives CTISLERRALVGTDTQYF.

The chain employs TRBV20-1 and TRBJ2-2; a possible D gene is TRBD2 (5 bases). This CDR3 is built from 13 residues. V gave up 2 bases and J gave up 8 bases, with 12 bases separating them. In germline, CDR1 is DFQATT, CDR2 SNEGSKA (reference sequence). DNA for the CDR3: TGCAGTGCTAGACGGGGAGCGACTGGGGAGCTGTTTTTT. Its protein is CSARRGATGELFF.

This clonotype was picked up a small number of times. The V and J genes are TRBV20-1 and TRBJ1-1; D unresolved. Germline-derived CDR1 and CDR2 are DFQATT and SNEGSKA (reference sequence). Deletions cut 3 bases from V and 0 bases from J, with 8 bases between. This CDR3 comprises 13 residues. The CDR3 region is CSARLGLNTEAFF. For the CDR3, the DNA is TGCAGTGCTAGGTTAGGCCTGAACACTGAAGCTTTCTTT.

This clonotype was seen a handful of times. In nucleotides, the CDR3 is TGTGCCAGCAGCTTAATAGAACTCAGTACCTACGAGCAGTACTTC. Residues: CASSLIELSTYEQYF. The rearrangement links TRBV7-2 to TRBJ2-7, with unresolved D. The CDR3 has 15 residues. Per the germline V gene, CDR1 is SGHTA and CDR2 is FQGNSA. Deletions cut 2 bases from V and 2 bases from J, with 13 bases between.

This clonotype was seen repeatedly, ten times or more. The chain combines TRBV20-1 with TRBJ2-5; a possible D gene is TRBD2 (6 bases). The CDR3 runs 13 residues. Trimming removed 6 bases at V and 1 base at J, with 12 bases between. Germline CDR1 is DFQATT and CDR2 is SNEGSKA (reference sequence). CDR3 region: CSARRGIQETQYF. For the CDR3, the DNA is TGCAGTGCCCGACGGGGGATCCAAGAGACCCAGTACTTC.